Shown below are 5 T cell receptor beta chains from a single sample sequenced in a study of beta chain features in type 1 diabetes. Every isolated RNA sample was fully reverse transcribed, so sequencing captured expressed TCRB transcripts. The assay was immunoSEQ multiplex PCR, and TCRdb's table has in-frame clones only and misses some. The sample consists of some 900,000 clones, roughly 15% of them appearing once. The sequencing sample was made of naive CD4+ T cells from blood. These receptors all come from a woman aged 18-29 years in good health.

V usage is TRBV7-8 and J usage is TRBJ2-7; 10 bases line up with TRBD1. V dropped 5 bases and J dropped 2; count of bases not matched to a gene: 6. CDR3 length: 15 residues. Germline CDR1 is SGHVS and CDR2 is FQNEAQ. CDR3: CASSLRDRGPYEQYF. CDR3 in DNA: TGTGCCAGCAGCCTCCGGGACAGGGGACCCTACGAGCAGTACTTC.

In its sample, this clone was seen a few times. J is TRBJ1-2 and V is TRBV27; TRBD1 is a possible D gene (6 bases). Germline CDR1 is MNHEY and CDR2 is SMNVEV (reference sequence). The CDR3 covers 15 residues. Trimming shortened V by 4 bases and J by 4 bases, and 16 bases separated the two germline ends. DNA for the CDR3: TGTGCCAGCAGTTCAGGGACGACCAGGGGCTATGGCTACACCTTC. Residues: CASSSGTTRGYGYTF.

This clone was picked up a small number of times. The rearrangement links TRBV4-3 to TRBJ2-3; D may be TRBD1 (6 bases). The CDR3 loop spans 15 amino acids. V was trimmed by 6 bases and J by 0 bases, leaving 13 bases between them. From germline, CDR1 is LGHNA and CDR2 YSLEER. CDR3 loop: CASSPDDRSTDTQYF. The CDR3 DNA follows: TGCGCCAGCAGTCCCGACGACAGGAGCACAGATACGCAGTATTTT.

This clone was detected only a few times. The genes are TRBV2 and TRBJ2-3; 7 nucleotides match TRBD2. V shed 4 bases, J shed 0 bases, and the junction held 7 bases outside the gene matches. CDR1 is SNHLY, CDR2 FYNNEI, per germline. This CDR3 is 16 amino acids long. CDR3 nucleotides: TGTGCCAGCAGTGCCCGACTAGCAGTGAGCACAGATACGCAGTATTTT. It yields the protein CASSARLAVSTDTQYF.

There are a few counts of this clone. J is TRBJ2-4 and V is TRBV4-3; tentative D call: TRBD1 (6 bases). The ends were cut back, 2 bases at V and 8 bases at J, with 13 bases in the middle. Germline V gene sequence: CDR1 LGHNA, CDR2 YSLEER. The CDR3 sequence is 14 residues long. CDR3 sequence reads: CASSQKTGVDIQYF. CDR3 nucleotides: TGCGCCAGCAGCCAAAAGACAGGTGTGGACATTCAGTACTTC.